Presented here are 14 T cell receptor beta chains from one specimen sequenced in a study of human T cells and chemical hapten exposure. MiXCR was run by TCRdb on the 5' RACE reads, yielding one entry per CDR3 protein. Of 110,000 or so distinct CDR3 sequences listed, around 20% are singletons. The authors' total RNA extraction used unfractionated whole blood. These receptors came from a human donor in good health.

This clonotype was counted a few times. The chain combines TRBV29-1 with TRBJ2-7, with TRBD1 as a possible D gene (6 bases). The ends were cut back, 3 bases at V and 2 bases at J, with 11 bases in the middle. The germline V gene has CDR1 SQVTM and CDR2 ANQGSEA. The CDR3 loop spans 13 amino acids. CDR3 sequence (DNA): TGCAGCGTTGAGCCTAGGGGGACCTACGAGCAGTACTTC. Its protein product is CSVEPRGTYEQYF.

V is TRBV4-2 and J is TRBJ1-5; the D gene is possibly TRBD1 (6 bases). V lost 1 base and J lost 4, with 14 bases in between. Per germline, CDR1 LGHNA and CDR2 YNFKEQ. The CDR3 has 16 amino acids. CDR3 loop: CASSQALQGSNQPQHF. DNA of the CDR3: TGTGCCAGCAGCCAAGCACTACAGGGTTCAAATCAGCCCCAGCATTTT.

This clonotype was picked up a small number of times. The V call is TRBV24-1, the J call TRBJ2-6; 9 nucleotides align to TRBD1. In germline, CDR1 is KGHDR, CDR2 SFDVKD. CDR3 length: 18 amino acids. V dropped 4 bases and J dropped 0; count of bases not matched to a gene: 6. This CDR3 is CATSEGQGTLSGANVLTF. The CDR3 bases are TGTGCCACCAGTGAGGGACAGGGAACCCTCTCTGGGGCCAACGTCCTGACTTTC.

This clonotype was seen more than once but under ten times. The chain employs TRBV28 and TRBJ2-7, with 12 bases identical to TRBD2. The CDR3 spans 15 residues. Germline loops: CDR1 MDHEN, CDR2 SYDVKM. Losses at the gene ends were 3 bases for V and 8 bases for J; bases not matched to a gene: 8. CDR3 amino acids: CASSFGRTSGKKQYF. The DNA of the CDR3 is TGTGCCAGCAGTTTTGGGCGGACTAGCGGGAAGAAGCAGTACTTC. The variable domain in full, with the rest retrieved from reference TRBV28 and TRBJ2-7, is DVKVTQSSRYLVKRTGEKVFLECVQDMDHENMFWYRQDPGLGLRLIYFSYDVKMKEKGDIPEGYSVSREKKERFSLILESASTNQTSMYLCASSFGRTSGKKQYFGPGTRLTVT.

This clonotype was found many times. V gene TRBV7-9 combines with J gene TRBJ1-2; D not certain. In germline, CDR1 is SEHNR, CDR2 FQNEAQ (reference sequence). The ends were cut back, 5 bases at V and 2 bases at J, with 12 bases in the middle. The CDR3 has 14 amino acids. The CDR3 reads CASSLRNGNYGYTF. The DNA for the CDR3 is TGTGCCAGCAGCCTGCGGAACGGAAACTATGGCTACACCTTC.

This rearrangement joins TRBV7-3 to TRBJ1-1; D not certain. Trimming removed 1 base at V and 0 bases at J, with 6 bases between. Germline V lookup: CDR1 SGHTA, CDR2 FQGTGA. The CDR3 runs 14 residues. The CDR3: CASSLIPVNTEAFF. The CDR3 DNA is TGTGCCAGCAGCTTAATTCCAGTGAACACTGAAGCTTTCTTT.

CDR3 DNA sequence: TGTGCCAGCAGCCGTCGACAGGGTTTATTCAATGAGCAGTTCTTC. Residues: CASSRRQGLFNEQFF. The chain uses TRBV14 and TRBJ2-1, with 7 bases lining up with TRBD1. J gave up 6 bases and V 4 bases, and 9 bases lay outside the gene matches. Germline CDR1 and CDR2: SGHDN and FVKESK. The CDR3 contains 15 residues. Variable domain in full (rest from reference TRBV14 and TRBJ2-1): EAGVTQFPSHSVIEKGQTVTLRCDPISGHDNLYWYRRVMGKEIKFLLHFVKESKQDESGMPNNRFLAERTGGTYSTLKVQPAELEDSGVYFCASSRRQGLFNEQFFGPGTRLTVL.

Only a few counts were recorded for this clonotype. This chain joins TRBV7-2 and TRBJ2-7, with 13 bases lining up with TRBD2. After removal of 3 bases from V and 5 bases from J, the junction contained 10 bases not matched to a gene. The CDR3 runs to 17 residues. Germline values: CDR1 SGHTA, CDR2 FQGNSA. For the CDR3, the DNA is TGTGCCAGCAGCTTCCATCGAACTAGCGGGAGGGCCGACGAGCAGTACTTC. Translated: CASSFHRTSGRADEQYF.

The chain carries TRBV14 and TRBJ2-4; 13 bases line up with TRBD2. With V trimmed by 1 base and J by 2 bases, 2 bases remained unmatched. The CDR3 spans 17 residues. Germline CDR1 is SGHDN and CDR2 is FVKESK. CDR3 region: CASSQGGLAGTKNIQYF. The CDR3 coding sequence is TGTGCCAGCAGCCAAGGGGGACTAGCGGGGACCAAAAACATTCAGTACTTC.

The rearrangement joins TRBV5-1 to TRBJ2-2; 9 bases agree with TRBD1. The germline V gene has CDR1 SGHRS and CDR2 YFSETQ. V shed 1 base and J 7 bases; nucleotides not matched to a gene: 5. The CDR3 spans 15 residues. CDR3 amino acids: CASSLTGGANGELFF. CDR3 coding DNA: TGCGCCAGCAGCTTGACAGGGGGCGCGAACGGGGAGCTGTTTTTT.

This clonotype was observed a few times. The chain recombines TRBV10-2 with TRBJ1-1; 8 nucleotides line up with TRBD1. The V gene end was trimmed by 7 bases and the J gene end by 5 bases; junction bases not matched to a gene: 6. Germline CDR1 WSHSY, CDR2 SAAADI. This CDR3 comprises 13 residues. CDR3 amino acids: CASKHRGGTEAFF. The DNA of the CDR3 is TGCGCCAGCAAACACAGGGGGGGAACTGAAGCTTTCTTT.

The CDR3 coding sequence is TGTGCCAGCAGCGCGGACAGAGGAAATTTTGAGCCTTTCTTT. Its protein is CASSADRGNFEPFF. This chain links TRBV5-4 with TRBJ1-1; D may be TRBD1 (6 bases). The CDR3 has 14 amino acids. The V and J ends lost 4 bases and 12 bases respectively, with 22 bases between them. Germline loops: CDR1 SGHNT, CDR2 YYREEE (reference sequence).

This clonotype turned up a few times. The chain recombines TRBV7-2 with TRBJ2-1, with 13 positions matching TRBD2. CDR3 length equals 14 residues. Germline V CDR1 and CDR2: SGHTA, FQGNSA. V shed 10 bases and J 5 bases; nucleotides not matched to a gene: 5. CDR3 in DNA: TGTGCCACCCTCGGACTAGCGGGAGACAATGAGCAGTTCTTC. This gives the protein CATLGLAGDNEQFF.

This rearrangement joins TRBV7-2 to TRBJ1-4; no clear D gene. Deletions cut 5 bases from V and 2 bases from J, with 9 bases between. The CDR3 contains 14 residues. The germline V gene encodes CDR1 SGHTA and CDR2 FQGNSA. DNA of the CDR3: TGTGCCAGCAGCCAAACCGGGACTAATGAAAAACTGTTTTTT. As protein: CASSQTGTNEKLFF.